Below are 11 T cell receptor beta chains sequenced from a single sample in a study of shared clonotypes between healthy human individuals. Here immunoSEQ multiplex PCR was the method, and the copy in TCRdb shows in-frame clones only, minus some. The data show about 110,000 clones, about 63% seen once. Specimen: memory CD8+ T cells sorted from blood. Documented subset: CD45RO+ cells pooled with CCR7-negative TemRA cells. These receptors were obtained from a young woman in good health.

This clone was seen just once. The chain has TRBV9 and TRBJ1-2, with D perhaps matching TRBD1 (6 bases). The germline CDR1 and CDR2 sequences are SGDLS and YYNGEE. The CDR3 contains 14 residues. Trimming left V 3 bases short and J 4 bases short, with 13 bases between. DNA of the CDR3: TGTGCCAGCAGCGCCTTACAGGGCTTCTATGGCTACACCTTC. It encodes CASSALQGFYGYTF.

The CDR3 is CASSLLAGGGETQYF. CDR3 sequence (DNA): TGTGCCAGCAGCCTCCTAGCGGGAGGCGGAGAGACCCAGTACTTC. The gene calls are TRBV11-2 and TRBJ2-5; the match to TRBD2 covers 11 bases. V trimming: 5 bases; J trimming: 4 bases; junction bases outside the gene matches: 6. This CDR3 is built from 15 residues. Germline values: CDR1 SGHAT, CDR2 FQNNGV.

This clone has a count of ten or more. This rearrangement joins TRBV6-4 to TRBJ1-4, with 12 bases matching TRBD1. V was clipped by 2 bases and J by 8 bases; unmatched bases: 0. CDR3 length: 14 amino acids. The germline gives CDR1 MRHNA, CDR2 SNTAGT. In DNA form, the CDR3 reads TGTGCCAGCAGTGACGGGACAGGGGGCGAAAAACTGTTTTTT. Its translation is CASSDGTGGEKLFF.

This clone was recorded once. The chain couples TRBV28 to TRBJ1-2, with 12 bases lining up with TRBD1. CDR3 size: 17 residues. The germline V gene has CDR1 MDHEN and CDR2 SYDVKM. V gave up 0 bases and J gave up 7 bases; unmatched junction bases: 9. Here the CDR3 DNA reads TGTGCCAGCAGTTTATGGAGGGACAGGGGGCTTTTCGGTGGCTACACCTTC. This sequence encodes CASSLWRDRGLFGGYTF.

The rearrangement links TRBV29-1 to TRBJ2-1; D perhaps matches TRBD2 (6 bases). CDR1 and CDR2 (germline): SQVTM, ANQGSEA. The CDR3 is made up of 17 amino acids. V lost 0 bases and J lost 15, with 30 bases in between. In nucleotides, the CDR3 is TGCAGCGTTGAAGATCTCCCGTGGGGGGAAGGTAGGGGCTACCGGTTCTTC. Translating it yields CSVEDLPWGEGRGYRFF.

The chain joins TRBV11-2 to TRBJ2-1, with 9 positions matching TRBD2. CDR3 length: 15 residues. Germline values: CDR1 SGHAT, CDR2 FQNNGV. J lost 3 bases, V lost 5 bases, and 5 bases had no gene match. The CDR3 bases are TGTGCCAGCAGCCTCGGGACTAGCCACTACAATGAGCAGTTCTTC. This codes for CASSLGTSHYNEQFF. Full variable domain (outside the CDR3, taken from reference TRBV11-2 and TRBJ2-1): EAGVAQSPRYKIIEKRQSVAFWCNPISGHATLYWYQQILGQGPKLLIQFQNNGVVDDSQLPKDRFSAERLKGVDSTLKIQPAKLEDSAVYLCASSLGTSHYNEQFFGPGTRLTVL.

This clone appeared a few times. Other DNA sequences in this specimen translate into the identical CDR3. The rearrangement uses TRBV5-6 and TRBJ2-1; 8 bases map to TRBD2. The germline V gene encodes CDR1 SGHDT and CDR2 YYEEEE. The CDR3 runs to 15 residues. Trimming removed 0 bases from V and 2 bases from J; junction bases left unmatched: 1. Here the CDR3 DNA reads TGTGCCAGCAGCTTGGAACTAGCGGCCTACAATGAGCAGTTCTTC. Amino acid sequence: CASSLELAAYNEQFF.

This chain uses TRBV6-6 with TRBJ2-2; the D gene is possibly TRBD2 (6 bases). Germline CDR1 and CDR2: MNHNY and SVGAGI (reference sequence). The V end was cut by 0 bases, the J end by 3 bases, with 8 bases between. This CDR3 has 15 amino acids. The CDR3 bases are TGTGCCAGCAGTTACTCGGAGGGAGACACCGGGGAGCTGTTTTTT. This gives the protein CASSYSEGDTGELFF.

The chain uses TRBV28 and TRBJ1-1; D uncertain. The CDR3 is 13 residues long. The V and J ends lost 5 bases and 0 bases respectively, with 7 bases between them. Germline V gene data show CDR1 as MDHEN and CDR2 as SYDVKM. CDR3 DNA sequence: TGTGCCAGCAGTCCAAGATTGAACACTGAAGCTTTCTTT. This codes for CASSPRLNTEAFF.

The CDR3 DNA is TGTGCCAGCAGCCAGGAAACTATCGATGAGCAGTTCTTC. Translation: CASSQETIDEQFF. The V call is TRBV4-2, the J call TRBJ2-1; D is undetermined. The length of the CDR3 is 13 residues. Trimming removed 3 bases at V and 8 bases at J, with 11 bases between. The germline V gene encodes CDR1 LGHNA and CDR2 YNFKEQ.

The rearrangement joins TRBV25-1 to TRBJ2-1, with 8 bases that match TRBD2. The J segment lost 0 bases and the V segment lost 7 bases, leaving 8 bases of the junction unmatched. The CDR3 is 16 residues long. The V gene's germline CDR1 is MGHDK and CDR2 SYGVNS. CDR3 DNA: TGTGCCAGCACTCCAGCGGGGGACAACTCCTACAATGAGCAGTTCTTC. The encoded protein is CASTPAGDNSYNEQFF.